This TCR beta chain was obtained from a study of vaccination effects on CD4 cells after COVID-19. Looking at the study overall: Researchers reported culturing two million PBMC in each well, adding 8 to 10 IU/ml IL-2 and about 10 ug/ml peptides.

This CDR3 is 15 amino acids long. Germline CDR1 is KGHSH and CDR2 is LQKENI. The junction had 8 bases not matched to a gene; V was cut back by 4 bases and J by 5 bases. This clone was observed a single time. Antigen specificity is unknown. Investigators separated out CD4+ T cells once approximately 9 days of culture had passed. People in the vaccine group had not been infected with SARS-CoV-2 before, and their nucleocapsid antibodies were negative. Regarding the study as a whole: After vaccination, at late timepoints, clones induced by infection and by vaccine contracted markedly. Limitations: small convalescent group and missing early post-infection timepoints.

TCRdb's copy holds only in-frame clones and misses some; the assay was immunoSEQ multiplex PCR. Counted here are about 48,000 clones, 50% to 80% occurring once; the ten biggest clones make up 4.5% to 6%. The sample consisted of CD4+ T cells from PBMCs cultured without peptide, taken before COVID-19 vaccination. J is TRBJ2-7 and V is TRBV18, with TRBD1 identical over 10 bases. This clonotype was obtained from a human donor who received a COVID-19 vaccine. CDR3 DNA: TGTGCCAGCTCACGCCGGGACAGGGGTTGGAACGAGCAGTACTTC. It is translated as CASSRRDRGWNEQYF.